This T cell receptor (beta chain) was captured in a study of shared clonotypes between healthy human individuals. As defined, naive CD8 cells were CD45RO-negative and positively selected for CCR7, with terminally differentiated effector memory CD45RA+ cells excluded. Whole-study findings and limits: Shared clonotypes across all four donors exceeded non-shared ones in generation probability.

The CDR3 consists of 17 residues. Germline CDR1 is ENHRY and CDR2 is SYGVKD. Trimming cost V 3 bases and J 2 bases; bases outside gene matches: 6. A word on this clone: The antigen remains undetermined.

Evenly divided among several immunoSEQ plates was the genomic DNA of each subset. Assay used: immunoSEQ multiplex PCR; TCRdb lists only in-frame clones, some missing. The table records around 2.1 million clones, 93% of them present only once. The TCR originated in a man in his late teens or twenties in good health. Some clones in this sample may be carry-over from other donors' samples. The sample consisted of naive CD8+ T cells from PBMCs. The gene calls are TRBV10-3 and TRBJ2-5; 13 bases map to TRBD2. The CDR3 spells CAISESGGLAGQETQYF. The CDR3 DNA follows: TGTGCCATCAGTGAATCTGGGGGACTAGCGGGACAAGAGACCCAGTACTTC.